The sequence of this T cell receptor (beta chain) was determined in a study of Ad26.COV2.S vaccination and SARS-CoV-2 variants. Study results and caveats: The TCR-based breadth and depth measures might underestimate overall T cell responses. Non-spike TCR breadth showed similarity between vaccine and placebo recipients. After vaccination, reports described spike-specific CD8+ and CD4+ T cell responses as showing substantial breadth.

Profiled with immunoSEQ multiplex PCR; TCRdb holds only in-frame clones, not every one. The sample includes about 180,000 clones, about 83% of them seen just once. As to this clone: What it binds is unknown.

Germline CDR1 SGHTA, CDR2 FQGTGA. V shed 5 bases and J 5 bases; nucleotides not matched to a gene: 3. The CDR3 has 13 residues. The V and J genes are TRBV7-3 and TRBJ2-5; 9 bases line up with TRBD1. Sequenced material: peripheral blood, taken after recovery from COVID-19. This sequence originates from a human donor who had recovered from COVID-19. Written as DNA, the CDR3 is TGTGCCAGCAGCGGAGGACAGGGGGAGACCCAGTACTTC. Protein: CASSGGQGETQYF.